The sequence of this TCR beta chain was determined in a study of CD8 T cells in ankylosing spondylitis. Findings and caveats of the study: Blood from ankylosing spondylitis patients appeared to carry a characteristic roughly 8-variant TCR beta motif.

The CDR3 has 15 amino acids. V was shortened by 2 bases and J by 0 bases, with 11 bases between the two germline ends. Germline CDR1 reads SQVTM; CDR2 reads ANQGSEA. This clonotype was recorded many times. Its antigen is currently unknown. TCRdb processed the 5' RACE reads anew with MiXCR; each CDR3 protein has one entry. The sample contains under 250,000 distinct CDR3 sequences, approximately 7.4% of which appear only once. Sequenced: blood, either unsorted or a sorted T cell fraction (not recorded which). This receptor was taken from a male donor with ankylosing spondylitis. The gene calls are TRBV29-1 and TRBJ2-1; D gene ambiguous. The chain's CDR3 is CSVEFHSSSYNEQFF. CDR3 nucleotides: TGCAGCGTTGAATTCCACTCGAGCTCCTACAATGAGCAGTTCTTC.